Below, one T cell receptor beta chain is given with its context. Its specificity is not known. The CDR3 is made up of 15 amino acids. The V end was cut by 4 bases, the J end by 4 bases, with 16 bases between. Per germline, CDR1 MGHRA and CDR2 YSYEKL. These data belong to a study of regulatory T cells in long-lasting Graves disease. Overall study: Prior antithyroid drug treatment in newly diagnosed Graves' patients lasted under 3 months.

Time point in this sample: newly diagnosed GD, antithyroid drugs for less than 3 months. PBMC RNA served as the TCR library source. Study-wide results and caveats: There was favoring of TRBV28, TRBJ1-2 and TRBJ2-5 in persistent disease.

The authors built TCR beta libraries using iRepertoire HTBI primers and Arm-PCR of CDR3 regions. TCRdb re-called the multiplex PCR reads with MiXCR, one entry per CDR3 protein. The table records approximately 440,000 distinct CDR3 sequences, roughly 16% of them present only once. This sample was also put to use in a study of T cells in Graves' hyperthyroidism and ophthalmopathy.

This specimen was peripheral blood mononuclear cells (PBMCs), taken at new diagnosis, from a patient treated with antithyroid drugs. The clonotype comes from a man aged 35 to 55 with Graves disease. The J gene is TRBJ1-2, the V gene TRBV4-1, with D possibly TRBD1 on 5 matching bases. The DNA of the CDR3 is TGCGCCAGCAGCCCAGCCTCACAGGCCGCCTATGGCTACACCTTC. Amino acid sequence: CASSPASQAAYGYTF.